This entry lists 9 T cell receptor beta chains sequenced from one sample in a study of regulatory T cells in long-lasting Graves disease. The time point: newly diagnosed GD, antithyroid drugs for less than 3 months. PBMCs were the source of the RNA used for TCR sequencing. Arm-PCR of CDR3 regions with iRepertoire HTBI primers generated TCR beta libraries. TCRdb redid the calling of the multiplex PCR reads with MiXCR, one entry per CDR3 protein. The sample includes about 460,000 distinct CDR3 sequences, 13% to 15% seen only once; the top ten take approximately 15%. This sample also belongs to another study, concerning T cells in Graves' hyperthyroidism and ophthalmopathy.

Specimen: peripheral blood mononuclear cells (PBMCs), collected at new diagnosis, from a patient treated with antithyroid drugs. These receptors were collected from a woman aged 50 to 60 with Graves disease.

The J gene is TRBJ2-5, the V gene TRBV7-9, with D possibly TRBD1 on 6 matching bases. CDR3 length equals 14 residues. Trimming shortened V by 5 bases and J by 1 base, and 11 bases separated the two germline ends. Germline CDR1 reads SEHNR; CDR2 reads FQNEAQ (reference sequence). The CDR3 DNA reads as TGTGCCAGCAGCCTTTGGGACATCCAAGAGACCCAGTACTTC. This codes for CASSLWDIQETQYF.

This clonotype appeared many times. The chain links TRBV7-6 to TRBJ2-1; D gene ambiguous. CDR1 and CDR2 from the germline V gene are SGHVS and FNYEAQ. V was shortened by 0 bases and J by 6 bases, with 12 bases between the two germline ends. There are 15 residues in the CDR3. DNA of the CDR3: TGTGCCAGCAGCTTAGCGGTGGGGTTCCCCAATGAGCAGTTCTTC. Its translation: CASSLAVGFPNEQFF.

This clonotype has at least ten counts. The chain carries TRBV5-1 and TRBJ1-1; 8 bases match TRBD1. With V trimmed by 3 bases and J by 11 bases, 6 bases remained unmatched. CDR3 length: 12 amino acids. Germline V lookup: CDR1 SGHRS, CDR2 YFSETQ. CDR3 in DNA: TGCGCCAGCAGCTCCCAGGGGGCAGACGCTTTCTTT. This codes for CASSSQGADAFF.

The J gene is TRBJ1-6, the V gene TRBV5-1; a weak D match, TRBD1 (6 bases). The germline CDR1 and CDR2 sequences are SGHRS and YFSETQ. Trimming stripped 1 base from V and 5 bases from J, with 13 bases between. CDR3 size: 16 residues. The DNA for the CDR3 is TGCGCCAGCAGCTTGTCAACGACAGGAAATAATTCACCCCTCCACTTT. Translating it yields CASSLSTTGNNSPLHF.

This chain links TRBV19 with TRBJ2-2; D possibly corresponds to TRBD1 (5 bases). CDR3 size: 16 residues. CDR1 is LNHDA, CDR2 SQIVND, per germline (reference sequence). With 3 bases removed from V and 3 bases from J, the gap between germline ends came to 14 bases. CDR3 in amino acids: CASSIFERGHTGELFF. The CDR3 DNA follows: TGTGCCAGTAGTATCTTCGAAAGGGGCCACACCGGGGAGCTGTTTTTT. The complete variable domain, with remaining parts taken from reference TRBV19 and TRBJ2-2, reads DGGITQSPKYLFRKEGQNVTLSCEQNLNHDAMYWYRQDPGQGLRLIYYSQIVNDFQKGDIAEGYSVSREKKESFPLTVTSAQKNPTAFYLCASSIFERGHTGELFFGEGSRLTVL.

This clonotype appeared a few times. It differs at one base from a far larger clone, so likely a read error. This chain joins TRBV5-5 and TRBJ1-1; D remains unclear. Germline CDR1 is SGHKS and CDR2 is YYEKEE (reference sequence). The CDR3 is made up of 13 amino acids. The CDR3 sequence is CASSLVGNTETFF. The DNA for the CDR3 is TGTGCCAGCAGCTTGGTAGGGAACACTGAAACTTTCTTT. Full variable domain (remainder filled in from reference TRBV5-5 and TRBJ1-1): DAGVTQSPTHLIKTRGQQVTLRCSPISGHKSVSWYQQVLGQGPQFIFQYYEKEERGRGNFPDRFSARQFPNYSSELNVNALLLGDSALYLCASSLVGNTETFFGQGTRLTVV.

V and J are TRBV30 and TRBJ1-1; 8 nucleotides line up with TRBD1. Germline V gene sequence: CDR1 GTSNPN, CDR2 SVGIG (reference sequence). CDR3 length: 10 amino acids. Unmatched junction bases numbered 10, after V lost 8 bases and J lost 14 bases. In DNA, the CDR3 is TGTGCCCTTGGAATGGGACAGGCGTTCTTT. It is translated as CALGMGQAFF.

This clonotype showed up just a few times. The rearrangement joins TRBV18 to TRBJ2-2, with D unclear. The CDR3 totals 15 residues. Germline CDR1 reads KGHSH; CDR2 reads LQKENI. The V and J ends lost 3 bases and 4 bases respectively, with 12 bases between them. In DNA, the CDR3 is TGTGCCAGCTCACCTCAGTGGGCGAGCACCGGGGAGCTGTTTTTT. It encodes CASSPQWASTGELFF.

This clonotype was detected ten times or more. The V and J genes are TRBV6-9 and TRBJ2-3; D remains ambiguous. The V and J ends lost 4 bases and 0 bases respectively, with 11 bases between them. Germline CDR1 reads MNHGY; CDR2 reads SVAAGI. CDR3 length: 15 amino acids. In DNA form, the CDR3 reads TGTGCCAGCAGTTCCCCAAATTATAGCACAGATACGCAGTATTTT. Translated: CASSSPNYSTDTQYF.